These 16 T cell receptor beta chains originate from one sample sequenced in a study of blood T cells in healthy people across ages (dated by TCRdb to the mid-2010s). Library creation used 5' RACE. Instrument used: Illumina HiSeq 2500. A second PCR of roughly 7 to 11 cycles was performed with a sample-barcoded 5' primer and a J-beta primer mix. The public reads were run again by TCRdb, first through fastp at Q25 and then through MiXCR, and only productive beta chains were kept. Identical CDR3 proteins give one entry, which carries the most common genes and DNA. The sample has around 1.1 million distinct CDR3 sequences on record, 35% to 40% of them singletons. In total, the top ten clones hold roughly 14% of the sample. The specimen sequenced was blood. Source of these receptors: a man aged 18 to 30 in good health.

This sequence joins TRBV4-1 and TRBJ2-2, with D hard to call. CDR1 MGHRA and CDR2 YSYEKL come from the germline V gene. Deletions cut 0 bases from V and 6 bases from J, with 14 bases between. The CDR3 runs 16 residues. CDR3 nucleotides: TGCGCCAGCAGCCAAGATAGCAGTCACCCCGCCGGGGAGCTGTTTTTT. This translates into CASSQDSSHPAGELFF.

This clonotype showed up just a few times. V is TRBV6-6 and J is TRBJ1-1; D possibly corresponds to TRBD1 (6 bases). The CDR3 is made up of 13 amino acids. The ends were cut back, 7 bases at V and 1 base at J, with 10 bases in the middle. Looked up from germline, CDR1 is MNHNY and CDR2 is SVGAGI (reference sequence). CDR3 protein: CASTGQRNTEAFF. CDR3 coding DNA: TGTGCCAGCACCGGACAGAGGAACACTGAAGCTTTCTTT.

In this sample, this clonotype turned up many times. The V call is TRBV7-2, the J call TRBJ2-1; D is undetermined. CDR1 is SGHTA, CDR2 FQGNSA, per germline. The CDR3 totals 14 residues. The germline V and J ends were trimmed by 5 bases and 3 bases, with 11 bases remaining between them. The CDR3 is CASSLEPGYNEQFF. CDR3 DNA: TGTGCCAGCAGCCTCGAACCAGGCTACAATGAGCAGTTCTTC.

The chain combines TRBV4-3 with TRBJ2-1; D possibly corresponds to TRBD2 (5 bases). Trimming took 1 base from V and 10 from J, leaving 14 bases between them. Germline lookup yields CDR1 LGHNA and CDR2 YSLEER. This CDR3 has 14 amino acids. In DNA, the CDR3 is TGCGCCAGCAGCCAAGGGCAACATTCGGGGGAGCAGTTCTTC. It translates to CASSQGQHSGEQFF.

The chain uses TRBV3-1 and TRBJ1-5; TRBD1 might be the D (5 bases). From germline, CDR1 is LGHDT and CDR2 YNNKEL (reference sequence). This CDR3 comprises 14 residues. V lost 3 bases to trimming and J lost 7 bases, with 13 bases between them. The CDR3 nucleotides are TGTGCCAGCAGCCACGGGACCGGAGGACAGCCCCAGCATTTT. Translating it yields CASSHGTGGQPQHF.

This clonotype has more than one count but fewer than ten. The chain has TRBV28 and TRBJ1-4; D unresolved. CDR1 and CDR2 (germline): MDHEN, SYDVKM. This CDR3 spans 13 amino acids. Trimming cost V 3 bases and J 8 bases, with 10 bases left between them. Here the CDR3 reads CASSFRPGEKLFF. The CDR3 region has the DNA TGTGCCAGCAGTTTCCGTCCGGGGGAAAAACTGTTTTTT. The variable domain in full, completed from reference TRBV28 and TRBJ1-4, reads DVKVTQSSRYLVKRTGEKVFLECVQDMDHENMFWYRQDPGLGLRLIYFSYDVKMKEKGDIPEGYSVSREKKERFSLILESASTNQTSMYLCASSFRPGEKLFFGSGTQLSVL.

This chain joins TRBV7-2 and TRBJ1-4; 11 nucleotides align to TRBD1. There are 15 residues in the CDR3. The J segment lost 8 bases and the V segment lost 6 bases, leaving 8 bases of the junction unmatched. The germline CDR1 and CDR2 sequences are SGHTA and FQGNSA. The DNA of the CDR3 is TGTGCCAGCAGTTTACAGCGGGACAGGGGGGAAAAACTGTTTTTT. It codes for CASSLQRDRGEKLFF.

This clonotype has a handful of counts. The genes are TRBV6-5 and TRBJ2-3; D unclear. Germline assignment: CDR1 MNHEY and CDR2 SVGAGI. V lost 2 bases and J lost 2, with 14 bases in between. This CDR3 is built from 16 residues. CDR3 nucleotide sequence: TGTGCCAGCAGTTACAGGGCCAGCTCCCCCACAGATACGCAGTATTTT. The encoded protein is CASSYRASSPTDTQYF.

V is TRBV20-1 and J is TRBJ2-1, with D possibly called TRBD1 or TRBD2 (5 bases each). CDR1 DFQATT and CDR2 SNEGSKA come from the germline V gene (reference sequence). The length of the CDR3 is 18 residues. Trimming stripped 3 bases from V and 0 bases from J, with 21 bases between. This CDR3 is CSARSGSMGRDSYNEQFF. CDR3 sequence (DNA): TGCAGTGCTAGGTCGGGGTCCATGGGACGGGACTCCTACAATGAGCAGTTCTTC.

Only a few counts were recorded for this clonotype. This chain uses TRBV6-2 or TRBV6-3 with TRBJ1-5; D gene ambiguous. V was pared by 0 bases and J by 5 bases, with 17 bases between. The germline V gene encodes CDR1 MNHEY and CDR2 SVGEGT. This CDR3 is 17 amino acids long. The CDR3 DNA is TGTGCCAGCAGTTACTCGATCGGGCAGTTCACCGATCAGCCCCAGCATTTT. It is translated as CASSYSIGQFTDQPQHF.

J is TRBJ2-7 and V is TRBV9; unclear D gene. The CDR3 loop spans 14 amino acids. Germline values: CDR1 SGDLS, CDR2 YYNGEE. The V end lost 7 bases, the J end lost 7 bases, and 21 bases lay between the germline ends. Written as DNA, the CDR3 is TGTGCCAGCGGGCCAAGTAGCTCCTACAATGAGCAGTACTTC. It encodes CASGPSSSYNEQYF.

V is TRBV27 and J is TRBJ2-7; 11 bases map to TRBD1. Germline V gives CDR1 MNHEY, CDR2 SMNVEV (reference sequence). The length of the CDR3 is 18 residues. V lost 6 bases, J lost 2 bases, and 15 bases stayed unmatched. CDR3 residues: CASSRTGGEMLNPYEQYF. The DNA of the CDR3 is TGTGCCAGCAGCCGGACAGGGGGCGAAATGTTAAACCCCTACGAGCAGTACTTC.

The J gene is TRBJ2-5, the V gene TRBV28; possibly TRBD1 for D (5 bases). CDR1 MDHEN and CDR2 SYDVKM come from the germline V gene. Trimming removed 2 bases at V and 1 base at J, with 8 bases between. CDR3 length: 14 amino acids. In DNA form, the CDR3 reads TGTGCCAGCAGTTTAGGGGCGCCCCAAGAGACCCAGTACTTC. Its translation is CASSLGAPQETQYF.

The sample holds a few counts of this clonotype. J is TRBJ1-2 and V is TRBV12-3 or TRBV12-4, with D tentatively TRBD1 (5 bases). V was clipped by 5 bases and J by 3 bases, with 16 bases between them. CDR3 length equals 15 residues. CDR3 sequence (DNA): TGTGCCAGCAGTGGACGGGGGGGATCTCACTATGGCTACACCTTC. Encoded protein: CASSGRGGSHYGYTF.

This clonotype showed up just a few times. The rearrangement uses TRBV2 and TRBJ2-7, with a tentative D call TRBD2 (5 bases). Per the germline V gene, CDR1 is SNHLY and CDR2 is FYNNEI. The CDR3 contains 14 residues. V lost 1 base to trimming and J lost 4 bases, with 11 bases between them. CDR3 nucleotide sequence: TGTGCCAGCAGTGAAGGGTATGGGGAGTACGAGCAGTACTTC. Encoded protein: CASSEGYGEYEQYF.

In this sample, this clonotype turned up a few times. This chain links TRBV27 with TRBJ1-2, with TRBD1 as a possible D gene (6 bases). Looked up from germline, CDR1 is MNHEY and CDR2 is SMNVEV (reference sequence). CDR3 size: 15 residues. V gave up 4 bases and J gave up 4 bases, with 16 bases separating them. This chain's CDR3 is CASSSLGQSPYGYTF. CDR3 sequence (DNA): TGTGCCAGCAGTTCCCTTGGACAGTCCCCCTATGGCTACACCTTC.